One sample yielded the 21 T cell receptor beta chains listed below, sequenced in a study of CD8 T cells in ankylosing spondylitis. Study-level results: Within ankylosing spondylitis blood, a TCR beta motif made up of eight or nine highly homologous variants appeared to be characteristic.

TCRdb redid the calling of the 5' RACE reads with MiXCR, one entry per CDR3 protein. The table lists 450,000 to 550,000 distinct CDR3 sequences, less than 6% of them singletons. These receptors' targets are unknown. Material for sequencing was blood, either unsorted or a sorted T cell fraction (not recorded which). These receptors all come from a male donor with ankylosing spondylitis.

This clonotype was recorded many times. J is TRBJ1-1 and V is TRBV7-9; D remains ambiguous. Germline V CDR1 and CDR2: SEHNR, FQNEAQ (reference sequence). Trimming pared 0 bases from V and 2 bases from J, leaving 7 bases between. The CDR3 runs to 14 residues. CDR3 amino acids: CASSLAGYNTEAFF. CDR3 coding DNA: TGTGCCAGCAGCTTAGCCGGCTATAACACTGAAGCTTTCTTT.

This clonotype showed up many times. The J gene is TRBJ2-7, the V gene TRBV20-1; 8 nucleotides agree with TRBD1. Per germline, CDR1 DFQATT and CDR2 SNEGSKA (reference sequence). The CDR3 length is 15 residues. The junction had 9 bases not matched to a gene; V was cut back by 0 bases and J by 5 bases. Written as DNA, the CDR3 is TGCAGTGCTAGAGATACTCGGACAGGGCTCGACGAGCAGTACTTC. Translating gives CSARDTRTGLDEQYF.

The chain joins TRBV27 to TRBJ1-1; D unresolved. V lost 5 bases and J lost 7, with 17 bases in between. Per the germline V gene, CDR1 is MNHEY and CDR2 is SMNVEV (reference sequence). The CDR3 totals 14 residues. In nucleotides, the CDR3 is TGTGCCAGCAGTCCTGATTTCGGCTCCGGTGAAGCTTTCTTT. This encodes CASSPDFGSGEAFF.

This clonotype occurred a few times. The chain has TRBV27 and TRBJ2-5; D unclear. This CDR3 has 16 residues. Germline V CDR1 and CDR2: MNHEY, SMNVEV (reference sequence). With 2 bases removed from V and 1 base from J, the gap between germline ends came to 14 bases. The CDR3 nucleotides read TGTGCCAGCAGTTTACGGGCCACAAGTTTCCAAGAGACCCAGTACTTC. Translation: CASSLRATSFQETQYF.

This clonotype appeared many times. The rearrangement uses TRBV7-9 and TRBJ2-7, with 9 bases identical to TRBD2. The CDR3 loop spans 16 amino acids. In germline, CDR1 is SEHNR, CDR2 FQNEAQ (reference sequence). V dropped 5 bases and J dropped 4; count of bases not matched to a gene: 12. CDR3 residues: CASSNLSEREEYEQYF. CDR3 nucleotides: TGTGCCAGCAGCAACCTTAGTGAGCGGGAGGAATACGAGCAGTACTTC.

This clonotype appeared many times. The chain combines TRBV5-1 with TRBJ2-1; D is unclear. V was pared by 0 bases and J by 6 bases, with 13 bases between. Germline assignment: CDR1 SGHRS and CDR2 YFSETQ. The CDR3 is 15 amino acids. Here the CDR3 reads CASSLAGPPGNEQFF. The CDR3 bases are TGCGCCAGCAGCTTGGCCGGCCCGCCGGGCAATGAGCAGTTCTTC.

The CDR3 reads CATSSEPHLAKNIQYF. The CDR3 DNA reads as TGTGCCACCAGCAGCGAGCCCCATCTAGCCAAAAACATTCAGTACTTC. V and J are TRBV15 and TRBJ2-4; D is unclear. The CDR3 loop spans 16 amino acids. Germline V gene data show CDR1 as LNHNV and CDR2 as YYDKDF (reference sequence). Trimming removed 3 bases from V and 0 bases from J, with 12 bases in between.

This clonotype appeared many times. The genes are TRBV18 and TRBJ2-3; D remains unclear. The CDR3 length is 14 residues. From germline, CDR1 is KGHSH and CDR2 LQKENI. V was pared by 5 bases and J by 3 bases, with 12 bases between. CDR3 sequence reads: CASSRAIRTDTQYF. CDR3 nucleotide sequence: TGTGCCAGCTCAAGAGCGATCCGAACAGATACGCAGTATTTT.

Many counts were recorded for this clonotype. The rearrangement joins TRBV6-5 to TRBJ2-3, with D possibly being TRBD1 or TRBD2 (5 bases each). The CDR3 has 15 amino acids. Per germline, CDR1 MNHEY and CDR2 SVGAGI. Trimming removed 3 bases at V and 4 bases at J, with 14 bases between. CDR3 loop: CASSYSRGASDTQYF. Written as DNA, the CDR3 is TGTGCCAGCAGTTATTCGAGGGGCGCATCAGATACGCAGTATTTT.

This clonotype was seen repeatedly, ten times or more. The rearrangement links TRBV10-2 to TRBJ2-4, with TRBD1 as a possible D gene (6 bases). Germline loops: CDR1 WSHSY, CDR2 SAAADI. The CDR3 contains 13 residues. The V and J ends lost 6 bases and 7 bases respectively, with 13 bases between them. Here the CDR3 reads CASSDGQPNIQYF. CDR3 DNA: TGCGCCAGCAGCGATGGACAGCCTAACATTCAGTACTTC.

Details on this clonotype: A much larger clone lies a single base off, so this may be a read error. The chain employs TRBV4-2 and TRBJ2-2, with 7 positions matching TRBD1. The CDR3 consists of 15 residues. Germline V CDR1 and CDR2: LGHNA, YNFKEQ. CDR3 coding DNA: TGTGCCAGCAGCCAAGCGCAGGGGGACACCTGGGAGCTGTTTTTT. Translating it yields CASSQAQGDTWELFF.

There are many counts of this clonotype. V usage is TRBV9 and J usage is TRBJ2-1, with D hard to call. The V and J ends lost 4 bases and 4 bases respectively, with 15 bases between them. There are 15 residues in the CDR3. CDR1 SGDLS and CDR2 YYNGEE come from the germline V gene. Here the CDR3 reads CASSYRAVGYNEQFF. CDR3 DNA sequence: TGTGCCAGCAGCTACCGGGCCGTGGGGTACAATGAGCAGTTCTTC.

The sample holds many counts of this clonotype. The chain employs TRBV7-8 and TRBJ2-1, with D perhaps TRBD2 (6 bases). The germline V and J ends were trimmed by 0 bases and 3 bases, with 18 bases remaining between them. Germline V gene data show CDR1 as SGHVS and CDR2 as FQNEAQ. This CDR3 is 18 amino acids long. This CDR3 is CASSLAFRGSPIYNEQFF. CDR3 DNA sequence: TGTGCCAGCAGCTTAGCTTTTCGGGGGTCCCCAATCTACAATGAGCAGTTCTTC.

Many counts were recorded for this clonotype. This rearrangement joins TRBV28 to TRBJ1-2; D is unresolved. Trimming took off 2 bases at V and 1 base at J, with 8 bases between the two ends. Germline CDR1 and CDR2: MDHEN and SYDVKM. This CDR3 region has 14 residues. The CDR3: CASSLAGDNYGYTF. The CDR3 DNA reads TGTGCCAGCAGTTTAGCTGGGGATAACTATGGCTACACCTTC.

This clonotype was recorded many times. This sequence joins TRBV5-1 and TRBJ1-2, with a weak D call TRBD1 (6 bases). Germline assignment: CDR1 SGHRS and CDR2 YFSETQ. The CDR3 runs 16 residues. V was pared by 0 bases and J by 7 bases, with 19 bases between. CDR3 DNA: TGCGCCAGCAGCTTGGCCGGTTCAGGGGTTGGTGCTGGCTACACCTTC. Translation: CASSLAGSGVGAGYTF.

There are many counts of this clonotype. The J gene is TRBJ2-7, the V gene TRBV20-1; D call uncertain. The CDR3 loop spans 13 amino acids. The germline V gene encodes CDR1 DFQATT and CDR2 SNEGSKA (reference sequence). V shed 6 bases and J shed 6 bases, with 18 bases lying between them. The CDR3 DNA sequence: TGCAGTGCGACTTCTACGGTAGAGAGCGAGCAGTACTTC. Amino acids: CSATSTVESEQYF.

This clonotype was seen at least ten times. V gene TRBV7-2 combines with J gene TRBJ2-3, with a tentative D call TRBD1 (6 bases). Trimming took off 6 bases at V and 2 bases at J, with 12 bases between the two ends. The CDR3 length is 14 residues. Per germline, CDR1 SGHTA and CDR2 FQGNSA. The CDR3 region is CASRWGTYTDTQYF. The CDR3, as DNA: TGTGCCAGCAGGTGGGGGACATACACAGATACGCAGTATTTT.

This clonotype has a count of ten or more. CDR3 protein: CASSQGSDRTQETQYF. The DNA for the CDR3 is TGTGCCAGCAGCCAGGGGTCGGACAGAACTCAAGAGACCCAGTACTTC. The chain employs TRBV4-2 and TRBJ2-5; TRBD1 might be the D (6 bases). This CDR3 is 16 amino acids long. V was pared by 3 bases and J by 2 bases, with 16 bases between. Germline-derived CDR1 and CDR2 are LGHNA and YNFKEQ.

This clonotype was found many times. The chain is built from TRBV20-1 and TRBJ2-3; no firm D call. CDR1 is DFQATT, CDR2 SNEGSKA, per germline (reference sequence). V shed 3 bases and J shed 6 bases, with 10 bases lying between them. The length of the CDR3 is 12 residues. The CDR3 loop reads CSARRSPDTQYF. CDR3 nucleotides: TGCAGTGCTAGGCGGTCTCCGGATACGCAGTATTTT.

This clonotype was picked up many times. This chain connects TRBV6-2 or TRBV6-3 to TRBJ2-7; tentatively, D is TRBD1 or TRBD2 (6 bases each). The CDR3 loop spans 14 amino acids. V lost 8 bases and J 4 bases, leaving 18 bases between the germline ends. Germline V gene data show CDR1 as MNHEY and CDR2 as SVGEGT. This CDR3 is CASRGQGPLYEQYF. The CDR3 DNA reads TGTGCCAGCCGGGGGCAGGGGCCCCTATACGAGCAGTACTTC.

In its sample, this clonotype was seen many times. The V and J genes are TRBV18 and TRBJ2-7; 11 nucleotides agree with TRBD2. V gave up 3 bases and J gave up 3 bases; unmatched junction bases: 10. Per germline, CDR1 KGHSH and CDR2 LQKENI. The CDR3 covers 17 residues. The CDR3 sequence is CASSPPLTSGIYYEQYF. The DNA for the CDR3 is TGTGCCAGCTCACCTCCTCTGACTAGCGGGATTTACTACGAGCAGTACTTC.